This passage covers 20 T cell receptor beta chains from one sample sequenced in a study of shared clonotypes between healthy human individuals. The table came from immunoSEQ multiplex PCR; TCRdb's copy has only in-frame clones and leaves some out. This sample yields approximately 1.5 million clones, of which approximately 98% are seen a single time; approximately 0.45% belongs to the top ten. The sequencing input was naive CD4+ T cells sorted from blood. Indicated subset: CD45RA+ positively selected. Receptor source: a man younger than 40 in good health.

About this clone itself: Other nucleotide sequences in the sample specify the same CDR3. The chain employs TRBV20-1 and TRBJ2-3; D gene ambiguous. CDR1 is DFQATT, CDR2 SNEGSKA, per germline (reference sequence). V dropped 3 bases and J dropped 2 bases, with 3 bases sitting between them. The CDR3 spans 11 residues. In DNA form, the CDR3 reads TGCAGTGCTAGTTCCACAGATACGCAGTATTTT. Translated: CSASSTDTQYF.

The gene calls are TRBV6-1 and TRBJ1-1; no definite D call. The CDR3 sequence is 14 residues long. Germline V CDR1 and CDR2: MNHNS, SASEGT. V was clipped by 6 bases and J by 4 bases, with 15 bases between them. The CDR3 DNA is TGTGCCAGCAGCCTAAAGATGGGCAGCACTGAAGCTTTCTTT. It is translated as CASSLKMGSTEAFF.

The chain couples TRBV25-1 to TRBJ2-2; D is ambiguous. The CDR3 is 16 residues long. With 3 bases removed from V and 1 base from J, the gap between germline ends came to 12 bases. The germline gives CDR1 MGHDK, CDR2 SYGVNS. The CDR3 sequence is CASSDPRARNTGELFF. The DNA of the CDR3 is TGTGCCAGCAGTGACCCTAGGGCCAGGAACACCGGGGAGCTGTTTTTT. The full variable domain, rest sourced from reference TRBV25-1 and TRBJ2-2, is EADIYQTPRYLVIGTGKKITLECSQTMGHDKMYWYQQDPGMELHLIHYSYGVNSTEKGDLSSESTVSRIRTEHFPLTLESARPSHTSQYLCASSDPRARNTGELFFGEGSRLTVL.

V and J are TRBV28 and TRBJ2-7; D is unresolved. Trimming removed 6 bases at V and 2 bases at J, with 8 bases between. There are 12 residues in the CDR3. Germline V gives CDR1 MDHEN, CDR2 SYDVKM. CDR3 bases: TGTGCCAGCAGGAACAAGACCTACGAGCAGTACTTC. Its protein product is CASRNKTYEQYF.

V usage is TRBV19 and J usage is TRBJ1-2; D gene uncertain. CDR3 length equals 12 residues. Trimming left V 9 bases short and J 4 bases short, with 12 bases between. Germline CDR1 and CDR2: LNHDA and SQIVND (reference sequence). CDR3 DNA: TGTGCCAGCCAGAGTCGACTCTATGGCTACACCTTC. This codes for CASQSRLYGYTF. Full variable domain (remainder filled in from reference TRBV19 and TRBJ1-2): DGGITQSPKYLFRKEGQNVTLSCEQNLNHDAMYWYRQDPGQGLRLIYYSQIVNDFQKGDIAEGYSVSREKKESFPLTVTSAQKNPTAFYLCASQSRLYGYTFGSGTRLTVV.

The chain links TRBV7-9 to TRBJ2-1; D uncertain. The CDR3 spans 17 residues. V was trimmed by 4 bases and J by 1 base, leaving 17 bases between them. The V gene's germline CDR1 is SEHNR and CDR2 FQNEAQ (reference sequence). The CDR3 DNA is TGTGCCAGCAGCTCCCTTGGACGCCCGATTTCCTACAATGAGCAGTTCTTC. It is translated as CASSSLGRPISYNEQFF.

The chain recombines TRBV25-1 with TRBJ2-2; 11 nucleotides agree with TRBD2. The CDR3 contains 15 residues. The germline V gene encodes CDR1 MGHDK and CDR2 SYGVNS. V trimming: 4 bases; J trimming: 6 bases; junction bases outside the gene matches: 4. This CDR3 reads CASSGLTSGAGELFF. In nucleotides, the CDR3 is TGTGCCAGCAGTGGACTGACTAGCGGGGCCGGGGAGCTGTTTTTT.

The J gene is TRBJ2-3, the V gene TRBV29-1; the D is unclear. Deletions cut 8 bases from V and 3 bases from J, with 18 bases between. CDR3 size: 14 residues. CDR1 is SQVTM and CDR2 is ANQGSEA in the germline V gene. CDR3 sequence: CSSLVGRTTDTQYF. The CDR3 DNA reads as TGCAGCTCCCTCGTCGGTCGCACGACAGATACGCAGTATTTT.

This chain uses TRBV6-4 with TRBJ2-2; no firm D call. V was shortened by 2 bases and J by 4 bases, with 8 bases between the two germline ends. Germline V CDR1 and CDR2: MRHNA, SNTAGT. This CDR3 spans 14 amino acids. Here the CDR3 DNA reads TGTGCCAGCAGTGACACAGATATCACCGGGGAGCTGTTTTTT. Residues: CASSDTDITGELFF.

The DNA for the CDR3 is TGTGCCAGCAGCTTAGTAGGTAGCCGGGGGGCCTACGAGCAGTACTTC. This translates into CASSLVGSRGAYEQYF. This sequence joins TRBV7-9 and TRBJ2-5, with 7 bases that match TRBD2. The J call may be mistaken, given a closer DNA end match to TRBJ2-7. Germline V CDR1 and CDR2: SEHNR, FQNEAQ (reference sequence). The CDR3 totals 16 residues.

A remark on this clone: Within the sample, other DNA sequences also encode this same CDR3. The J gene is TRBJ2-5, the V gene TRBV5-1; 8 nucleotides match TRBD1. The CDR3 contains 15 residues. Germline V CDR1 and CDR2: SGHRS, YFSETQ. J gave up 5 bases and V 0 bases, and 6 bases lay outside the gene matches. CDR3 bases: TGCGCCAGCAGCTTGGCCGGACAGGGCATGGAGACCCAGTACTTC. Protein sequence: CASSLAGQGMETQYF.

This clone showed up just once. V usage is TRBV27 and J usage is TRBJ2-6, with unresolved D. The CDR3 loop spans 18 amino acids. Germline loops: CDR1 MNHEY, CDR2 SMNVEV (reference sequence). Trimming stripped 1 base from V and 0 bases from J, with 13 bases between. The CDR3 DNA reads as TGTGCCAGCAGTTTATTAGGCACGCTAAGCTCTGGGGCCAACGTCCTGACTTTC. This sequence encodes CASSLLGTLSSGANVLTF.

J is TRBJ2-7 and V is TRBV5-5; D gene ambiguous. Germline V gene lookup returns CDR1 SGHKS and CDR2 YYEKEE (reference sequence). The CDR3 totals 13 residues. The V end lost 4 bases, the J end lost 5 bases, and 13 bases lay between the germline ends. CDR3 in DNA: TGTGCCAGCAGCCCCCCTGGGGTGGACGAGCAGTACTTC. As protein: CASSPPGVDEQYF.

The J gene is TRBJ2-7, the V gene TRBV5-1; 7 positions match TRBD1. The CDR3 totals 15 residues. V dropped 6 bases and J dropped 2; count of bases not matched to a gene: 11. Germline values: CDR1 SGHRS, CDR2 YFSETQ. The chain's CDR3 is CASTFHQTGPYEQYF. Written as DNA, the CDR3 is TGCGCCAGCACCTTCCATCAGACAGGGCCCTACGAGCAGTACTTC. The entire variable domain, with the rest obtained from reference TRBV5-1 and TRBJ2-7, is as follows: KAGVTQTPRYLIKTRGQQVTLSCSPISGHRSVSWYQQTPGQGLQFLFEYFSETQRNKGNFPGRFSGRQFSNSRSEMNVSTLELGDSALYLCASTFHQTGPYEQYFGPGTRLTVT.

The CDR3 spells CASSQDRLAGWETQYF. CDR3 bases: TGCGCCAGCAGCCAAGATCGGCTAGCGGGCTGGGAGACCCAGTACTTC. V is TRBV4-1 and J is TRBJ2-5; TRBD2 matches at 8 bases. The CDR3 extends over 16 amino acids. Germline CDR1 and CDR2: MGHRA and YSYEKL. The junction had 8 bases not matched to a gene; V was cut back by 0 bases and J by 5 bases.

The chain links TRBV18 to TRBJ2-1, with D hard to call. Per germline, CDR1 KGHSH and CDR2 LQKENI. The CDR3 loop spans 13 amino acids. V shed 0 bases and J shed 8 bases, with 8 bases lying between them. The CDR3 DNA reads TGTGCCAGCTCACCACCGGCCAGTTATGAGCAGTTCTTC. It is translated as CASSPPASYEQFF.

The chain has TRBV11-2 and TRBJ1-1, with D unresolved. The CDR3 contains 15 residues. Trimming left V 5 bases short and J 4 bases short, with 17 bases between. Germline V lookup: CDR1 SGHAT, CDR2 FQNNGV. This CDR3 is CASSGRWVGSTEAFF. CDR3 sequence (DNA): TGTGCCAGCAGCGGTCGATGGGTGGGGAGCACTGAAGCTTTCTTT.

This chain uses TRBV6-6 with TRBJ2-2; D may be TRBD1 or TRBD2 (6 bases each). The CDR3 runs to 13 residues. Germline V gives CDR1 MNHNY, CDR2 SVGAGI (reference sequence). V lost 3 bases to trimming and J lost 6 bases, with 8 bases between them. CDR3 region: CASSYRGPGELFF. The DNA of the CDR3 is TGTGCCAGCAGTTATCGGGGGCCCGGGGAGCTGTTTTTT.

J is TRBJ1-1 and V is TRBV10-1; the D gene is possibly TRBD1 (5 bases). The CDR3 extends over 14 amino acids. Germline CDR1 reads WNHNN; CDR2 reads SYGVQD (reference sequence). Trimming pared 3 bases from V and 5 bases from J, leaving 13 bases between. CDR3 region: CASSEGVKGTEAFF. For the CDR3, the DNA is TGCGCCAGCAGTGAAGGGGTCAAAGGGACTGAAGCTTTCTTT.

V gene TRBV9 combines with J gene TRBJ2-1; 8 bases are a match to TRBD2. CDR3 size: 17 residues. The germline V gene has CDR1 SGDLS and CDR2 YYNGEE. V was pared by 0 bases and J by 2 bases, with 7 bases of the junction left unmatched. The CDR3 loop is CASSVGLAGIPYNEQFF. The CDR3 DNA follows: TGTGCCAGCAGCGTAGGTCTAGCGGGCATACCCTACAATGAGCAGTTCTTC.